This T cell receptor (beta chain) is drawn from a study of CD8+CD57+ T cells in acquired aplastic anemia. At the level of the study: Sorted CD4+ plus CD8+ cells gave DNA averaging approximately 2.9 ug. Healthy donors averaged around 10 million reads for CD4+ cells.

To note about this clonotype: No antigen is known for it.

General study points: Common to patients and controls were roughly 30 CD8+ CDR3 sequences.

The template used for profiling TCR beta VDJ and CDR3 was genomic DNA. TCRdb re-analysed the reads in MiXCR, keeping a single row per CDR3 protein. Among about 110,000 distinct CDR3 sequences listed, 40% to 65% were seen once. This TCR derives from a human donor in good health, serving as a control. Material for sequencing was sorted CD4+, CD8+, or CD8+CD57+ T cells (not recorded which) from PBMCs.

Here the CDR3 DNA reads TGCAGTGCTAGTTCACCTACAGGGACCTACGAGCAGTACTTC. The encoded protein is CSASSPTGTYEQYF. The V and J genes are TRBV20-1 and TRBJ2-7; possible D gene TRBD1, 6 bases. The V end lost 3 bases, the J end lost 2 bases, and 14 bases lay between the germline ends. Germline CDR1 is DFQATT and CDR2 is SNEGSKA (reference sequence). The length of the CDR3 is 14 residues.